The entry below describes one T cell receptor (beta chain). Its antigen remains unidentified. Treatment given: approximately 18 received Ad26.COV2.S at low or high dose, single or two shots; about 5 received placebo; per-sample allocation not given. The samples were gathered on day 63 after the first injection of vaccine or placebo. A Boston adult aged 18-55 years was the donor. The data derive from a study of Ad26.COV2.S vaccination and SARS-CoV-2 variants. Sequenced by immunoSEQ multiplex PCR; TCRdb stores in-frame clones only, minus some. The sample yields about 680,000 clones, around 92% seen once. Trimming shortened V by 4 bases and J by 1 base, and 13 bases separated the two germline ends. Germline-derived CDR1 and CDR2 are MNHEY and SVGAGI. This CDR3 has 15 amino acids. Study-wide findings and caveats: Post-vaccination spike-specific CD8+ and CD4+ T cell responses reportedly had substantial breadth.

This rearrangement joins TRBV6-5 to TRBJ1-2, with D uncertain. The sequencing here drew on peripheral blood, taken in a trial of Ad26.COV2.S vaccine versus placebo. The sequence derives from a person between 18 and 59 years old who received the Ad26.COV2.S COVID-19 vaccine or a placebo. Written as DNA, the CDR3 is TGTGCCAGCAGTTTTTCCCCAAGGAATAACTATGGCTACACCTTC. This sequence encodes CASSFSPRNNYGYTF.